This T cell receptor (beta chain) comes out of a study of a mutant IDH1 vaccine in newly diagnosed glioma. Study at large: Of the patients given treatment, 62.5% were male and 37.5% were female, and a mean age of about 40 years was recorded. General study findings and limits: Immune responses induced by vaccination arose in just under 95% of the patients.

Some clones are missing from TCRdb's copy, which holds only in-frame ones; the method was immunoSEQ multiplex PCR. The table lists some 60,000 clones, around 80% of them singletons, with about 3.7% in the top ten. Notes on this clone: Its antigen is still unknown.

V was cut by 4 bases and J by 5 bases, with 18 bases left in between. Germline V gene data show CDR1 as SGHKS and CDR2 as YYEKEE (reference sequence). This CDR3 contains 15 residues. Time point in this sample: week 11, during vaccination. Topical imiquimod accompanied each vaccine dose, which consisted of 300 ug of mutant IDH1 20-mer peptide. This chain joins TRBV5-5 and TRBJ2-5; no definite D call. This material consisted of PBMCs, taken from a glioma patient whose treatment included an IDH1 peptide vaccine. The receptor was isolated from a man aged 25 to 40 with glioma. In DNA, the CDR3 is TGTGCCAGCAGCCCAACCCCAGTCCGGAAGGAGACCCAGTACTTC. Translation gives CASSPTPVRKETQYF.